Below are 22 T cell receptor beta chains sequenced from a single sample in a study of shared clonotypes between healthy human individuals. Selected positively for CCR7 and CD45RO-negative, naive CD8 cells excluded terminally differentiated effector memory CD45RA+ cells. Produced via immunoSEQ multiplex PCR; TCRdb's table is partial and in-frame only. The sample records around 2.1 million clones, 85% to 95% being singletons. The sequenced material came from naive CD8+ T cells from PBMCs. The receptors derive from a man in his late teens or twenties in good health. Some clones in this sample may be carry-over from other donors' samples.

Regarding this clone: At the DNA level, this CDR3 is encoded by other sequences in the same sample as well. The V and J genes are TRBV28 and TRBJ1-1; D is unresolved. Germline V CDR1 and CDR2: MDHEN, SYDVKM. There are 14 residues in the CDR3. Trimming stripped 5 bases from V and 0 bases from J, with 10 bases between. The CDR3 protein is CASSLRPLNTEAFF. The CDR3 DNA is TGTGCCAGCAGTCTCAGGCCCTTGAACACTGAAGCTTTCTTT. Filled out from reference TRBV28 and TRBJ1-1, the complete variable domain reads DVKVTQSSRYLVKRTGEKVFLECVQDMDHENMFWYRQDPGLGLRLIYFSYDVKMKEKGDIPEGYSVSREKKERFSLILESASTNQTSMYLCASSLRPLNTEAFFGQGTRLTVV.

Remarks on this clone: The sample carries other DNA sequences with the same CDR3. The J gene is TRBJ2-7, the V gene TRBV4-1, with unresolved D. CDR3 length: 15 residues. CDR1 is MGHRA and CDR2 is YSYEKL in the germline V gene. V was cut by 1 base and J by 3 bases, with 13 bases left in between. This CDR3 reads CASSQVVRSHYEQYF. The CDR3 DNA reads as TGCGCCAGCAGCCAAGTCGTTAGGAGCCACTACGAGCAGTACTTC.

V is TRBV28 and J is TRBJ2-2; D unresolved. CDR1 and CDR2 from the germline V gene are MDHEN and SYDVKM. Deletions cut 5 bases from V and 10 bases from J, with 20 bases between. This CDR3 has 15 residues. CDR3 DNA sequence: TGTGCCAGCAGTAGACGGACGGCCGGAGCTGCGGAGCTGTTTTTT. This gives the protein CASSRRTAGAAELFF.

This chain uses TRBV5-5 with TRBJ1-1, with D hard to call. V was pared by 4 bases and J by 2 bases, with 9 bases between. The germline V gene has CDR1 SGHKS and CDR2 YYEKEE (reference sequence). The CDR3 extends over 13 amino acids. This chain's CDR3 is CASSGDGNTEAFF. The CDR3 nucleotides read TGTGCCAGCAGCGGCGACGGCAACACTGAAGCTTTCTTT. The variable domain in full, with the rest retrieved from reference TRBV5-5 and TRBJ1-1, is DAGVTQSPTHLIKTRGQQVTLRCSPISGHKSVSWYQQVLGQGPQFIFQYYEKEERGRGNFPDRFSARQFPNYSSELNVNALLLGDSALYLCASSGDGNTEAFFGQGTRLTVV.

CDR3 region: CASSQEPQWITDTQYF. As DNA, the CDR3 is TGCGCCAGCAGCCAAGAACCGCAGTGGATCACAGATACGCAGTATTTT. The chain couples TRBV4-1 to TRBJ2-3; D unresolved. Trimming took off 0 bases at V and 2 bases at J, with 12 bases between the two ends. This CDR3 has 16 amino acids. The V gene's germline CDR1 is MGHRA and CDR2 YSYEKL.

The genes are TRBV7-9 and TRBJ2-7; 7 bases match TRBD2. J lost 5 bases, V lost 3 bases, and 10 bases had no gene match. The CDR3 length is 15 residues. Germline CDR1 and CDR2: SEHNR and FQNEAQ (reference sequence). The CDR3 nucleotides are TGTGCCAGCAGCTTGGGAATTACTAGCGACGACGAGCAGTACTTC. As protein: CASSLGITSDDEQYF.

CDR3: CASSARDRENYGYTF. The CDR3 nucleotides read TGTGCCAGCTCCGCCCGGGACAGGGAAAACTATGGCTACACCTTC. The chain has TRBV18 and TRBJ1-2, with TRBD1 identical over 9 bases. J gave up 2 bases and V 6 bases, and 7 bases lay outside the gene matches. The CDR3 has 15 amino acids. The germline V gene encodes CDR1 KGHSH and CDR2 LQKENI.

As for this clone: The same CDR3 arises from other DNA sequences in this sample as well. This chain uses TRBV27 with TRBJ1-1; D not resolved. The length of the CDR3 is 14 residues. The V and J ends lost 0 bases and 2 bases respectively, with 7 bases between them. In germline, CDR1 is MNHEY, CDR2 SMNVEV (reference sequence). The CDR3 DNA reads TGTGCCAGCAGTTTATCTGGGGTAAACACTGAAGCTTTCTTT. As protein: CASSLSGVNTEAFF.

The chain recombines TRBV28 with TRBJ2-5; 7 nucleotides match TRBD2. Germline lookup yields CDR1 MDHEN and CDR2 SYDVKM. With V trimmed by 1 base and J by 2 bases, 7 bases remained unmatched. There are 16 residues in the CDR3. Here the CDR3 DNA reads TGTGCCAGCAGTTTATTTGCTAGCGGAGATCAAGAGACCCAGTACTTC. It translates to CASSLFASGDQETQYF. Combining the CDR3 with reference TRBV28 and TRBJ2-5 gives the whole variable domain DVKVTQSSRYLVKRTGEKVFLECVQDMDHENMFWYRQDPGLGLRLIYFSYDVKMKEKGDIPEGYSVSREKKERFSLILESASTNQTSMYLCASSLFASGDQETQYFGPGTRLLVL.

This clone was observed a handful of times. The V call is TRBV4-1, the J call TRBJ1-4; 9 nucleotides align to TRBD1. CDR3 length equals 16 residues. The J segment lost 8 bases and the V segment lost 1 base, leaving 8 bases of the junction unmatched. The germline V gene has CDR1 MGHRA and CDR2 YSYEKL. The CDR3 nucleotides are TGCGCCAGCAGCCAAGTCGTACGGGACAGGGAGGAAAAACTGTTTTTT. Encoded protein: CASSQVVRDREEKLFF.

This clone was found once. This sequence joins TRBV9 and TRBJ1-2; a possible D gene is TRBD1 (6 bases). Germline V CDR1 and CDR2: SGDLS, YYNGEE. The CDR3 runs to 11 residues. Between the trimmed V and J ends, which lost 4 bases and 6 bases, there was a span of 7 bases. The CDR3 is CASSSGDGYTF. CDR3 coding DNA: TGTGCCAGCAGCTCAGGGGATGGCTACACCTTC.

J is TRBJ2-2 and V is TRBV29-1; a possible D gene is TRBD2 (6 bases). CDR1 is SQVTM, CDR2 ANQGSEA, per germline. This CDR3 has 17 amino acids. V lost 0 bases to trimming and J lost 1 base, with 15 bases between them. The CDR3 here is CSVEDPVLAENTGELFF. The CDR3 DNA follows: TGCAGCGTTGAAGATCCAGTTTTAGCGGAGAACACCGGGGAGCTGTTTTTT.

This rearrangement joins TRBV6-5 to TRBJ1-5; D remains ambiguous. Germline assignment: CDR1 MNHEY and CDR2 SVGAGI. This CDR3 region has 11 residues. The ends were cut back, 8 bases at V and 3 bases at J, with 5 bases in the middle. The CDR3 spells CASGINQPQHF. CDR3 coding DNA: TGTGCCAGCGGGATCAATCAGCCCCAGCATTTT.

The V and J genes are TRBV27 and TRBJ2-7, with 10 positions matching TRBD1. From germline, CDR1 is MNHEY and CDR2 SMNVEV (reference sequence). The trim removed 7 bases at V and 7 bases at J, leaving 13 bases unmatched. The CDR3 covers 15 residues. Here the CDR3 DNA reads TGTGCCAGCAACCATGGGACAGGGGCCTTCGGGGAGCAGTACTTC. Encoded protein: CASNHGTGAFGEQYF.

This rearrangement joins TRBV2 to TRBJ1-5; D uncertain. Germline V lookup: CDR1 SNHLY, CDR2 FYNNEI. V lost 3 bases and J lost 6, with 15 bases in between. The CDR3 loop spans 15 amino acids. The CDR3 DNA reads TGTGCCAGCAGTGATGGGCAAGAAATGCGTCAGCCCCAGCATTTT. Translation: CASSDGQEMRQPQHF.

Regarding this clone: At the DNA level, this CDR3 is encoded by other sequences in the same sample as well. The chain carries TRBV10-2 and TRBJ1-1; 10 bases map to TRBD1. This CDR3 is 13 amino acids long. V lost 6 bases and J lost 4; bases outside the gene matches: 2. Germline V lookup: CDR1 WSHSY, CDR2 SAAADI. The CDR3 region is CASRDRGGTEAFF. In DNA, the CDR3 is TGCGCCAGCAGGGACAGGGGGGGCACTGAAGCTTTCTTT.

This sequence joins TRBV13 and TRBJ2-1; D is possibly TRBD1 (5 bases). Germline CDR1 PRHDT, CDR2 FYEKMQ (reference sequence). The germline V and J ends were trimmed by 3 bases and 5 bases, with 8 bases remaining between them. This CDR3 contains 13 residues. DNA for the CDR3: TGTGCCAGCAGCTTGGGCAGGGACAATGAGCAGTTCTTC. Translated, it gives CASSLGRDNEQFF.

The chain uses TRBV28 and TRBJ1-2; D may be TRBD1 (6 bases). In germline, CDR1 is MDHEN, CDR2 SYDVKM. Trimming removed 3 bases at V and 8 bases at J, with 16 bases between. CDR3 length: 14 amino acids. The CDR3 region has the DNA TGTGCCAGCAGTTTTTCGTCAGGGGCGGCGGGCTACACCTTC. Translated: CASSFSSGAAGYTF.

This chain connects TRBV9 to TRBJ2-5; TRBD1 or TRBD2 may be the D gene (6 bases each). Between the trimmed V and J ends, which lost 3 bases and 6 bases, there was a span of 15 bases. CDR3 length: 14 amino acids. The germline CDR1 and CDR2 sequences are SGDLS and YYNGEE. The CDR3 sequence: CASSGGGLVKTQYF. The CDR3 DNA is TGTGCCAGCAGCGGAGGGGGGCTCGTAAAGACCCAGTACTTC.

This clone was found once. The chain couples TRBV6-5 to TRBJ2-4; 8 bases match TRBD2. There are 14 residues in the CDR3. After removal of 5 bases from V and 6 bases from J, the junction contained 6 bases not matched to a gene. The V gene's germline CDR1 is MNHEY and CDR2 SVGAGI. CDR3 residues: CASSASGRGNIQYF. For the CDR3, the DNA is TGTGCCAGCAGTGCCAGCGGGAGAGGAAACATTCAGTACTTC.

This clone was picked up one time. J is TRBJ2-7 and V is TRBV9; D ambiguous. This CDR3 spans 15 amino acids. Germline loops: CDR1 SGDLS, CDR2 YYNGEE. Trimming cost V 0 bases and J 0 bases, with 10 bases left between them. The CDR3 DNA sequence: TGTGCCAGCAGCGTAGACGGGCGCCACTCCTACGAGCAGTACTTC. It codes for CASSVDGRHSYEQYF.

V gene TRBV10-3 combines with J gene TRBJ2-5; TRBD1 aligns across 8 bases. The trim removed 10 bases at V and 2 bases at J, leaving 6 bases unmatched. The CDR3 runs 13 residues. Per the germline V gene, CDR1 is ENHRY and CDR2 is SYGVKD. The CDR3 bases are TGTGCCACCGGGACAGGTTCTCAAGAGACCCAGTACTTC. Its protein product is CATGTGSQETQYF.